This T cell receptor (beta chain) was documented in a study of type 1 and type 2 diabetes patients. Overall study context: From PBMCs, CD4+ and CD8+ T cells were isolated by magnetic microbeads. Across the study, about 19,000,000 paired-end reads were produced.

Whole-study results and caveats: Between type 2 diabetes and control samples, V and J usage averaged around 0.97 correlation.

Genomic DNA was the PCR template. A primer set of 30 forward and 13 reverse primers amplified the CDR3. TCRdb analysed the multiplex PCR reads with MiXCR anew, one entry per CDR3 protein. The data show about 290,000 distinct CDR3 sequences, with roughly 50% seen just once and roughly an eighth held by the top ten. This CDR3 has 15 residues. V trimming: 10 bases; J trimming: 6 bases; junction bases outside the gene matches: 14. Germline CDR1 is MNHEY and CDR2 is SMNVEV (reference sequence). Roughly 10 milliliters of peripheral blood were drawn from each donor. A word on this clonotype: Its antigen remains unidentified.

Sequenced sample: peripheral blood mononuclear cells (PBMCs). This receptor was identified in a man between 18 and 35 years old with type 2 diabetes. The chain carries TRBV27 and TRBJ2-1; 8 nucleotides agree with TRBD2. The CDR3 loop reads CATSTGTSDINEQFF. CDR3 nucleotide sequence: TGTGCCACCAGCACAGGGACTAGTGACATCAATGAGCAGTTCTTC.